The clone carrying this T cell receptor (beta chain) was found once. The sample comes from a study of blood T cell repertoires in COVID-19. The overall study: Donors in the United States, Italy and Spain gave samples during acute or convalescent COVID-19.

V lost 0 bases and J lost 3; bases outside the gene matches: 7. Germline CDR1 is SEHNR and CDR2 is FQNEAQ (reference sequence). The CDR3 contains 18 residues. In the authors' workflow: Reference gene primer amplification gave nucleated cell count estimates. TCRdb's copy holds only in-frame clones and misses some; the assay was immunoSEQ multiplex PCR. V, J and clone size were drawn from that table, and D and trimming were deduced from the DNA. The data hold tens of thousands of clones, with roughly 85% observed a single time. This receptor was taken from a woman between 50 and 59 years old with active COVID-19. The chain employs TRBV7-9 and TRBJ2-1; TRBD2 agrees at 11 bases. The sequenced sample consisted of peripheral blood. CDR3 DNA sequence: TGTGCCAGCAGCTTAGCCTACTTACTAGCGGGGGACTACAATGAGCAGTTCTTC. Amino acid sequence: CASSLAYLLAGDYNEQFF.